The source of this T cell receptor (beta chain) is a study of blood T cell repertoires in COVID-19. As for the study in general: Sample material is recorded as cDNA or gDNA derived from T cells, B-cell-depleted T cells, or PBMCs.

J lost 2 bases, V lost 4 bases, and 24 bases had no gene match. CDR1 is LGHNA, CDR2 YSLEER, per germline. The CDR3 totals 22 residues. Per the original methods: How many nucleated cells were present was estimated from reference gene primer amplification. Assay used: immunoSEQ multiplex PCR; TCRdb lists only in-frame clones, some missing. That table supplies the V and J calls and clone size; D and trimming were determined from the DNA. This repertoire shows about 120,000 clones, over 60% found once; its top ten account for 1.5% to 2%. This receptor was obtained from a woman aged 65 to 85 with acute or convalescent COVID-19. This chain connects TRBV4-3 to TRBJ1-5; 9 positions match TRBD1. The sequencing input was peripheral blood. In nucleotides, the CDR3 is TGCGCCAGCAGCCCCTCAAGCCCATTAAGTTCCGGGACAGGGTTTGGCAATCAGCCCCAGCATTTT. Translated, it gives CASSPSSPLSSGTGFGNQPQHF.